Each of the 27 T cell receptor beta chains below was sequenced from the same sample in a study of blood T cells in healthy people across ages. Together with a sample-barcoded 5' primer, a J-beta primer mix was included in a second PCR lasting roughly 6 to 12 cycles. Via MiXCR, TCRdb re-called the 5' RACE reads, giving one row per CDR3 protein. The sample has hundreds of thousands of distinct CDR3 sequences, roughly 34% seen once. The material sequenced was blood. The receptors derive from a young man in good health.

This clonotype was counted at least ten times. The chain joins TRBV2 to TRBJ2-1; D not certain. Germline CDR1 and CDR2: SNHLY and FYNNEI. V shed 5 bases and J shed 5 bases, with 16 bases lying between them. CDR3 length: 15 residues. Here the CDR3 reads CASSSQIIVNNEQFF. In DNA, the CDR3 is TGTGCCAGCAGTTCCCAGATTATTGTAAACAATGAGCAGTTCTTC.

The V and J genes are TRBV7-8 and TRBJ1-1, with D possibly being TRBD1 (5 bases). Trimming stripped 5 bases from V and 6 bases from J, with 22 bases between. The length of the CDR3 is 16 residues. The germline V gene encodes CDR1 SGHVS and CDR2 FQNEAQ. Here the CDR3 reads CASSGGFVIRSSEAFF. CDR3 nucleotide sequence: TGTGCCAGCAGCGGGGGATTCGTAATCAGGTCATCTGAAGCTTTCTTT.

The J gene is TRBJ1-3, the V gene TRBV7-2; TRBD1 might be the D (5 bases). Germline CDR1 SGHTA, CDR2 FQGNSA. Trimming removed 2 bases at V and 3 bases at J, with 8 bases between. The CDR3 runs 14 residues. CDR3: CASSLQGDGNTIYF. The DNA for the CDR3 is TGTGCCAGCAGCTTACAAGGGGATGGAAACACCATATATTTT.

The rearrangement uses TRBV2 and TRBJ2-7, with D perhaps given as TRBD1 or TRBD2 (5 bases each). Germline lookup yields CDR1 SNHLY and CDR2 FYNNEI. The V and J ends lost 9 bases and 7 bases respectively, with 19 bases between them. This CDR3 contains 13 residues. The CDR3 bases are TGTGCCAGTTCTGGGGGTTCAGGCAATGAGCAGTACTTC. Encoded protein: CASSGGSGNEQYF. The full variable domain, in which reference TRBV2 and TRBJ2-7 provide the parts outside the CDR3, is EPEVTQTPSHQVTQMGQEVILRCVPISNHLYFYWYRQILGQKVEFLVSFYNNEISEKSEIFDDQFSVERPDGSNFTLKIRSTKLEDSAMYFCASSGGSGNEQYFGPGTRLTVT.

A few counts support this clonotype. The V gene is TRBV25-1, the J gene TRBJ1-5; D unresolved. V lost 4 bases and J 4 bases, leaving 11 bases between the germline ends. The CDR3 has 14 amino acids. CDR1 is MGHDK and CDR2 is SYGVNS in the germline V gene. CDR3 DNA: TGTGCCAGCAGTGCTGGGTGGGGAAATCAGCCCCAGCATTTT. Amino acids: CASSAGWGNQPQHF.

J is TRBJ2-5 and V is TRBV10-3; 9 bases align to TRBD2. The CDR3 runs to 15 residues. After removal of 8 bases from V and 4 bases from J, the junction contained 11 bases not matched to a gene. Germline V gene lookup returns CDR1 ENHRY and CDR2 SYGVKD. The CDR3 here is CAISFAGGAGETQYF. DNA for the CDR3: TGTGCCATCTCTTTTGCGGGGGGGGCAGGAGAGACCCAGTACTTC.

This clonotype was observed a handful of times. The rearrangement links TRBV3-1 to TRBJ2-5; D might be TRBD1 (6 bases). In germline, CDR1 is LGHDT, CDR2 YNNKEL (reference sequence). The length of the CDR3 is 15 residues. With 1 base removed from V and 5 bases from J, the gap between germline ends came to 14 bases. The DNA of the CDR3 is TGTGCCAGCAGCCAAGGACAGGCTTGGGGGGAGACCCAGTACTTC. This encodes CASSQGQAWGETQYF.

The chain combines TRBV20-1 with TRBJ2-5; 7 bases match TRBD2. Losses at the gene ends were 0 bases for V and 3 bases for J; bases not matched to a gene: 7. The CDR3 has 15 residues. Per the germline V gene, CDR1 is DFQATT and CDR2 is SNEGSKA (reference sequence). CDR3 protein: CSARDQRGQKETQYF. The CDR3 DNA is TGCAGTGCTAGAGATCAGCGGGGCCAAAAAGAGACCCAGTACTTC.

This chain joins TRBV5-5 and TRBJ1-5; D is possibly TRBD1 (5 bases). The CDR3 totals 13 residues. Trimming cost V 3 bases and J 6 bases, with 10 bases left between them. Per germline, CDR1 SGHKS and CDR2 YYEKEE (reference sequence). CDR3 coding DNA: TGTGCCAGCAGCTGGTCAGGGACTCAGCCCCAGCATTTT. Its translation is CASSWSGTQPQHF.

Comment on this clonotype: Sequence at one end of the junction differs from germline and may be a read error. The chain carries TRBV20-1 and TRBJ1-1; no reliable D call. Per the germline V gene, CDR1 is DFQATT and CDR2 is SNEGSKA (reference sequence). The CDR3 covers 13 residues. The CDR3 DNA is TGCAGTGCTAGAGGGGGTGGGAACACTGGAGCTTTCTTT. It is translated as CSARGGGNTGAFF.

A few counts support this clonotype. V usage is TRBV19 and J usage is TRBJ2-7; 7 bases map to TRBD1. Germline V gene data show CDR1 as LNHDA and CDR2 as SQIVND (reference sequence). This CDR3 has 14 residues. The ends lost 3 bases at V and 5 bases at J; junction bases unmatched: 7. Here the CDR3 reads CASSIRTGPNEQYF. CDR3 in DNA: TGTGCCAGTAGTATCCGGACAGGTCCTAACGAGCAGTACTTC.

J is TRBJ1-3 and V is TRBV20-1; 9 bases agree with TRBD1. Germline CDR1 is DFQATT and CDR2 is SNEGSKA (reference sequence). This CDR3 is built from 17 residues. V lost 6 bases and J lost 0; bases outside the gene matches: 12. CDR3 sequence reads: CSATRTGETDSGNTIYF. The CDR3 coding sequence is TGCAGTGCCACTAGGACAGGGGAAACGGACTCTGGAAACACCATATATTTT.

In nucleotides, the CDR3 is TGTGCCAGCAGTTCAACGGGGGAGGAAAAAGCCACAGATACGCAGTATTTT. It translates to CASSSTGEEKATDTQYF. This chain links TRBV6-5 with TRBJ2-3; weak D call: TRBD2 (6 bases). This CDR3 region has 17 residues. The germline gives CDR1 MNHEY, CDR2 SVGAGI. V lost 4 bases to trimming and J lost 2 bases, with 19 bases between them.

This clonotype occurred a few times. This rearrangement joins TRBV27 to TRBJ1-6; D possibly corresponds to TRBD1 (5 bases). The CDR3 extends over 17 amino acids. Trimming took off 0 bases at V and 7 bases at J, with 16 bases between the two ends. The V gene's germline CDR1 is MNHEY and CDR2 SMNVEV (reference sequence). DNA of the CDR3: TGTGCCAGCAGTTTATCGGGGGGGGGTATACGGAATTCACCCCTCCACTTT. Protein: CASSLSGGGIRNSPLHF.

V is TRBV15 and J is TRBJ1-1; 11 nucleotides match TRBD1. The CDR3 sequence is 16 residues long. CDR1 and CDR2 (germline): LNHNV, YYDKDF (reference sequence). J lost 0 bases, V lost 1 base, and 1 base had no gene match. The CDR3 loop is CATSRGDRGLNTEAFF. CDR3 nucleotides: TGTGCCACCAGCAGAGGGGACAGGGGGTTGAACACTGAAGCTTTCTTT.

V gene TRBV7-2 combines with J gene TRBJ2-4, with 9 nucleotides matching TRBD2. CDR3 length equals 14 residues. The trim removed 5 bases at V and 8 bases at J, leaving 7 bases unmatched. Germline CDR1 SGHTA, CDR2 FQGNSA. CDR3 region: CASSLSGGWYIQYF. DNA for the CDR3: TGTGCCAGCAGCCTAAGCGGGGGGTGGTACATTCAGTACTTC.

The table lists this clonotype with a few counts. The CDR3 nucleotides are TGCGCCAGCAGCAACGGACAGTATGGCTACACCTTC. This codes for CASSNGQYGYTF. The chain recombines TRBV5-1 with TRBJ1-2; possible D gene TRBD1, 6 bases. Trimming removed 4 bases from V and 5 bases from J, with 9 bases in between. Germline V gives CDR1 SGHRS, CDR2 YFSETQ. There are 12 residues in the CDR3. The full variable domain, its missing parts supplied by reference TRBV5-1 and TRBJ1-2, is KAGVTQTPRYLIKTRGQQVTLSCSPISGHRSVSWYQQTPGQGLQFLFEYFSETQRNKGNFPGRFSGRQFSNSRSEMNVSTLELGDSALYLCASSNGQYGYTFGSGTRLTVV.

This rearrangement joins TRBV12-3 or TRBV12-4 to TRBJ1-1, with D perhaps matching TRBD1 (6 bases). The CDR3 has 16 residues. Trimming pared 3 bases from V and 10 bases from J, leaving 24 bases between. CDR3 sequence (DNA): TGTGCCAGCAGTTTGGGTAAGGGTAGGGGGGTCCGGGTAGCTTTCTTT. Protein product: CASSLGKGRGVRVAFF.

V is TRBV12-3 or TRBV12-4 and J is TRBJ2-2; 7 nucleotides align to TRBD2. The CDR3 is made up of 18 amino acids. The trim removed 2 bases at V and 2 bases at J, leaving 11 bases unmatched. The CDR3 region is CASSLSWLTSRNTGELFF. CDR3 coding DNA: TGTGCCAGCAGTTTAAGTTGGCTGACTAGCCGAAACACCGGGGAGCTGTTTTTT.

Points on this clonotype: Given a much more abundant clone one base away, this may be a read error. The chain recombines TRBV7-9 with TRBJ2-4, with D possibly called TRBD1 or TRBD2 (6 bases each). CDR3 length: 14 residues. CDR1 and CDR2 (germline): SEHNR, FQNEAQ (reference sequence). CDR3 sequence (DNA): TGTGCCGGCAGCTTAGGGGGGCGTAAAAACATTCAGTACTTC. Translation gives CAGSLGGRKNIQYF. Filled out from reference TRBV7-9 and TRBJ2-4, the complete variable domain reads DTGVSQNPRHKITKRGQNVTFRCDPISEHNRLYWYRQTLGQGPEFLTYFQNEAQLEKSRLLSDRFSAERPKGSFSTLEIQRTEQGDSAMYLCAGSLGGRKNIQYFGAGTRLSVL.

To note about this clonotype: A clone one base away is much larger, so this may be a read error. This chain links TRBV9 with TRBJ2-7; D call uncertain. CDR1 SGDLS and CDR2 YYNGEE come from the germline V gene. CDR3 length: 14 residues. CDR3 nucleotides: TGTGCCGGCAGCGCTCCGGAGACCTCCTACGAGCAGTACTTC. It translates to CAGSAPETSYEQYF.

This clonotype was detected ten times or more. The chain uses TRBV20-1 and TRBJ2-7; no clear D gene. CDR1 is DFQATT and CDR2 is SNEGSKA in the germline V gene (reference sequence). The CDR3 is 14 amino acids. Trimming removed 2 bases at V and 0 bases at J, with 11 bases between. This CDR3 reads CSARTTLGSYEQYF. DNA of the CDR3: TGCAGTGCTAGAACAACCTTGGGCTCCTACGAGCAGTACTTC.

The chain uses TRBV13 and TRBJ2-1; 15 bases align to TRBD2. CDR3 size: 16 residues. The germline gives CDR1 PRHDT, CDR2 FYEKMQ (reference sequence). V trimming: 5 bases; J trimming: 10 bases; junction bases outside the gene matches: 9. The CDR3: CASSRDWTSGGVEQFF. The CDR3 nucleotides are TGTGCCAGCAGCAGGGACTGGACTAGCGGGGGGGTGGAGCAGTTCTTC.

This chain links TRBV20-1 with TRBJ2-3, with 9 nucleotides matching TRBD2. V was pared by 2 bases and J by 0 bases, with 6 bases of the junction left unmatched. The CDR3 covers 16 residues. Germline CDR1 and CDR2: DFQATT and SNEGSKA (reference sequence). CDR3 amino acids: CSARPLAGGSTDTQYF. The CDR3 DNA sequence: TGCAGTGCTAGACCACTCGCGGGGGGGAGCACAGATACGCAGTATTTT.

The chain links TRBV3-1 to TRBJ2-5; TRBD2 agrees at 9 bases. Germline assignment: CDR1 LGHDT and CDR2 YNNKEL (reference sequence). V gave up 4 bases and J gave up 11 bases; unmatched junction bases: 14. The CDR3 extends over 15 amino acids. The CDR3 coding sequence is TGTGCCAGCAGCCCGCTAGCGGGGACTCTGGGTGAGCAGTACTTC. Protein: CASSPLAGTLGEQYF.

This clonotype was picked up a small number of times. The chain combines TRBV2 with TRBJ2-3; TRBD2 aligns across 12 bases. Germline loops: CDR1 SNHLY, CDR2 FYNNEI. The CDR3 has 15 residues. Losses at the gene ends were 6 bases for V and 6 bases for J; bases not matched to a gene: 7. CDR3 protein: CASSGLAGPSDTQYF. CDR3 bases: TGTGCCAGCAGCGGACTAGCGGGGCCCTCGGATACGCAGTATTTT.

The chain combines TRBV20-1 with TRBJ2-5; D possibly corresponds to TRBD2 (6 bases). The CDR3 has 15 residues. Germline CDR1 DFQATT, CDR2 SNEGSKA (reference sequence). Trimming removed 2 bases at V and 1 base at J, with 14 bases between. The CDR3 DNA is TGCAGTGCTAGACCCCCTCGGGGACTCCAAGAGACCCAGTACTTC. The encoded protein is CSARPPRGLQETQYF.